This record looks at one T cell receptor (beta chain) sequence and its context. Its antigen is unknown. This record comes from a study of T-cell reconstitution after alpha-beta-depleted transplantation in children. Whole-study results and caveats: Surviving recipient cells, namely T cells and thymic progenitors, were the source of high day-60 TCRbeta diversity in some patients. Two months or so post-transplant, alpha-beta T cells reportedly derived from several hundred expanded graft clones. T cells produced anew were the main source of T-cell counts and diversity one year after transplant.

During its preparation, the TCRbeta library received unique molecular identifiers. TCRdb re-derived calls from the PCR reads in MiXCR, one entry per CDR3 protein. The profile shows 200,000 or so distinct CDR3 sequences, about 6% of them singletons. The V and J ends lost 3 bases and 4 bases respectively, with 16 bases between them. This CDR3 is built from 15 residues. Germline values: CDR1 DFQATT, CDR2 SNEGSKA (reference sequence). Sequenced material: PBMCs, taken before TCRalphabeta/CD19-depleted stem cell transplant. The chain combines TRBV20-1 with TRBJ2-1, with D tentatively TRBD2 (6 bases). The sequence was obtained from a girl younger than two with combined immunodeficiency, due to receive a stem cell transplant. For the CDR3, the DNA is TGCAGTGCTAGTAAACCGGGACTCGCATACAATGAGCAGTTCTTC. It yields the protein CSASKPGLAYNEQFF.